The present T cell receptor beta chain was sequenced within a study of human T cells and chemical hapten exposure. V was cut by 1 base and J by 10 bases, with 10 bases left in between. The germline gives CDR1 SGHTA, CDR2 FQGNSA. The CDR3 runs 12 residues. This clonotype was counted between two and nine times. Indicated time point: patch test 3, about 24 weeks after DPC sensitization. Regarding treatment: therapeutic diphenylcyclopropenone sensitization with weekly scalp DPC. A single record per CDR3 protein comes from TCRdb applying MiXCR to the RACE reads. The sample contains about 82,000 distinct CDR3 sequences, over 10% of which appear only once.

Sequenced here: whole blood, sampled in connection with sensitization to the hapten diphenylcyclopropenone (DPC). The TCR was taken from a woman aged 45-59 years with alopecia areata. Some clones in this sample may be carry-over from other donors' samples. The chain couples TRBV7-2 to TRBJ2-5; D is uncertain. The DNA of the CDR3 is TGTGCCAGCAGCTTAGTCGTGAAGTACCAGTACTTC. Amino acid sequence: CASSLVVKYQYF.